Sequencing of this TCR beta chain was carried out in a study of T cell responses to AZD1222 COVID-19 vaccine (TCRdb year 2021). Describing the broader study: Because spike-specific TCR depth and breadth did not differ between the two schedules, AZD1222 recipients who got a second dose at roughly 4 weeks were pooled with those who got a second dose at roughly 12 weeks. Trial participants were enrolled by age into subgroups of 18-55, 56-69 and 70-plus years, and around 150, 29 and 61 TCR-sequenced participants, respectively, were included in these subgroups. TCR sequencing was performed for more than 230 trial participants, of whom about 200 were given two doses of AZD1222 and some 26 were given two doses of MenACWY control vaccine. Results and caveats for the whole study, not just this receptor: Most participants were white British and females outnumbered males, and the authors suggested that clonal diversity may have been underestimated. Spike-specific TCR breadth and depth rose significantly after two AZD1222 doses compared with day 0 and with MenACWY recipients. Epitopes outside the regions mutated in the B.1.351 and B.1.1.7 variants were reportedly recognized by nearly half of the unique spike-specific TCRs. Conclusions about previously exposed vaccinees were limited because only six or seven AZD1222 recipients were SARS-CoV-2 seropositive at baseline. The whole spike protein was spanned by vaccine-associated CD4 TCRs, and dominant responses were seen in regions 160-218 and 743-854. The 56-69-year group was small, and its depth increase did not reach significance, likely because of low power. Because no day 14 peak-response samples were available, the repertoires could be characterized only after the peak T cell response.

The CDR3 regions of human TCRbeta chains were analyzed by immunosequencing. Turning to the authors' computational methods: TCRs in the repertoires were compared against a reference library of SARS-CoV-2-specific TCRs that had been generated with the MIRA antigen-specificity platform. Breadth was defined as the fraction of unique TCRs that were SARS-CoV-2-associated, and depth was defined as the fraction of total T cells that were SARS-CoV-2-associated. Using the MIRA data, every spike-specific TCR was mapped to the spike region that the TCR reacted to and assigned to either a CD4 or a CD8 class. Log10-transformed breadth and depth values were compared by one-way ANOVA with Sidak's multiple comparisons tests. The immuneACCESS repertoire file appears here via TCRdb, limited to in-frame rearrangements. These files lack a portion of the clones; in checked studies, under half of the deficit traces to unresolved V genes, and the cause of the others is not known. V, J and clone size reflect that table, while D and trimming were determined from the DNA. The sample records under 150,000 clones, roughly 88% of which are singletons. The ten largest clones add up to around 9.6% of the sample.

Worth noting for this clone: The specificity of this receptor is unknown. Base qualities are not provided; no much larger clone lies one nucleotide away.

Explained via the paper, the time point label denotes: baseline before first vaccination. The vaccinee samples were drawn from two UK trials, COV001 and COV002, one of which was a single-blind randomized controlled phase 2/3 trial testing AZD1222 (ChAdOx1 nCoV-19) in healthy adults. Trial participant PBMC samples were collected at day 0 and day 28 after the second dose for TCRbeta chain sequencing. The V and J ends are trimmed by 10 bases and 2 bases, leaving 12 bases between them. The CDR3 starts with the cysteine, ends with the phenylalanine, and has 13 residues. Here the CDR3 DNA is all that survives: 39 bases in frame from base 1. Sequences MNHEY (CDR1) and SVGAGI (CDR2) are obtained from the germline V gene.

Sequenced material: peripheral blood, taken on day 0 of AZD1222 vaccination. The chain is assembled from TRBV6-5 and TRBJ1-5, with no D gene named confidently. The source of this sequence is an adult in good health. The DNA sequence is as follows: TGTGCCATAGAGTGGGAAGGCAATCAGCCCCAGCATTTT. Its protein is CAIEWEGNQPQHF.